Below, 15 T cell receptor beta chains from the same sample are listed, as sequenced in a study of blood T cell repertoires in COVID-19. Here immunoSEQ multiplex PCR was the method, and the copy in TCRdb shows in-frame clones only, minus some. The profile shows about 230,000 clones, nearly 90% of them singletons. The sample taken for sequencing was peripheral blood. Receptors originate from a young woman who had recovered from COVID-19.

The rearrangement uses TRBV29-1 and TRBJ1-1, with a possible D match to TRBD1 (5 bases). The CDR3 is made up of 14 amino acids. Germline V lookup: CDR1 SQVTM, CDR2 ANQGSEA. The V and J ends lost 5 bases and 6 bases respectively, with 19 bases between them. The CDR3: CSVQWGTGGSEAFF. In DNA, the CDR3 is TGCAGCGTTCAATGGGGGACGGGAGGGTCTGAAGCTTTCTTT.

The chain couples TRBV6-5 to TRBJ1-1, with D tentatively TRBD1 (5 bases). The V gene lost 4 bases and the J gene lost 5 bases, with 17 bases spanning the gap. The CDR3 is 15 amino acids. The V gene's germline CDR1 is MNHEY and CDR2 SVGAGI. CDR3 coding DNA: TGTGCCAGCAGTTCCTCCCTAACTGGGGCGACTGAAGCTTTCTTT. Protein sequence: CASSSSLTGATEAFF.

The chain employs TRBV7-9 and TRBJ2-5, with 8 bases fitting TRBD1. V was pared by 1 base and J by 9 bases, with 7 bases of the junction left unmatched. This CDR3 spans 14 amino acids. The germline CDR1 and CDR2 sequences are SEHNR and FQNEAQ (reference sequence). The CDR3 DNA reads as TGTGCCAGCAGCTTAGGGACAGGGTACGTGGCCCAGTACTTC. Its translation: CASSLGTGYVAQYF.

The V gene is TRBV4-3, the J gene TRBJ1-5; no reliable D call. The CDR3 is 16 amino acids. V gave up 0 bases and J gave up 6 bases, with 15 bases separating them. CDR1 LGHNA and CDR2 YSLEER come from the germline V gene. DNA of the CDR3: TGCGCCAGCAGCCAAGAAATCGGAGGTTCAGGTCAGCCCCAGCATTTT. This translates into CASSQEIGGSGQPQHF.

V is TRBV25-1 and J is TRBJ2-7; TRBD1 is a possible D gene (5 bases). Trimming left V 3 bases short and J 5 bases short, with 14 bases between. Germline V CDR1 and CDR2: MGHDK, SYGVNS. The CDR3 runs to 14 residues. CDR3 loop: CASSEPGIHHEQYF. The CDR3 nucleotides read TGTGCCAGCAGTGAGCCAGGGATTCACCACGAGCAGTACTTC.

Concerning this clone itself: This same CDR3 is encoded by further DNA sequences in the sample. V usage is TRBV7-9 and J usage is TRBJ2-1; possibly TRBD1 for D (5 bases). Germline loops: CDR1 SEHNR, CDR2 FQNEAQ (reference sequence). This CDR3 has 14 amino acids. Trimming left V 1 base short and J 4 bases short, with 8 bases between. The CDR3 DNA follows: TGTGCCAGCAGCTTAGAAGGGGCGTACAATGAGCAGTTCTTC. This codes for CASSLEGAYNEQFF.

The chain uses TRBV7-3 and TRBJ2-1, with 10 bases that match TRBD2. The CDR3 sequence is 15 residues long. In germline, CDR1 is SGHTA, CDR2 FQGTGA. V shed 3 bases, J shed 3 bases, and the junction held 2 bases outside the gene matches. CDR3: CASSFLAGDYNEQFF. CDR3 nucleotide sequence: TGTGCCAGCAGCTTCCTAGCGGGAGACTACAATGAGCAGTTCTTC.

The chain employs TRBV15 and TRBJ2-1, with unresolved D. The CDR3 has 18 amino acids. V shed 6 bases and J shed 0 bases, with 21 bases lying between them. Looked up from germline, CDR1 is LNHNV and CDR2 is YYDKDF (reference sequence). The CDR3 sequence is CATRSPQLSGSSYNEQFF. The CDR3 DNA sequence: TGTGCCACCAGAAGTCCTCAACTCTCGGGTAGCTCCTACAATGAGCAGTTCTTC.

The CDR3 sequence: CASSLVGQADTQYF. CDR3 in DNA: TGTGCCAGCAGCTTGGTGGGGCAGGCAGATACGCAGTATTTT. The chain combines TRBV5-4 with TRBJ2-3, with D perhaps matching TRBD1 (5 bases). The V end was cut by 0 bases, the J end by 4 bases, with 9 bases between. The CDR3 has 14 amino acids. Germline CDR1 SGHNT, CDR2 YYREEE (reference sequence).

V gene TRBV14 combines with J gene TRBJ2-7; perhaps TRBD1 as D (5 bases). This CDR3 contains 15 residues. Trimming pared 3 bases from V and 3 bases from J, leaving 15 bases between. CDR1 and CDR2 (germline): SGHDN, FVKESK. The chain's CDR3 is CASSHVDSSLYEQYF. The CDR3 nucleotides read TGTGCCAGCAGCCATGTTGACAGCTCCCTCTACGAGCAGTACTTC.

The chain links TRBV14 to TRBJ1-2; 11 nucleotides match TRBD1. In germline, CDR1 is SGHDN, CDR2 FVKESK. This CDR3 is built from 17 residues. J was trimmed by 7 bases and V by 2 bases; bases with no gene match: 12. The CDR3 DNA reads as TGTGCCAGCAGCCAACCCCGGGACAGGGGGATATACGGTGGCTACACCTTC. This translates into CASSQPRDRGIYGGYTF.

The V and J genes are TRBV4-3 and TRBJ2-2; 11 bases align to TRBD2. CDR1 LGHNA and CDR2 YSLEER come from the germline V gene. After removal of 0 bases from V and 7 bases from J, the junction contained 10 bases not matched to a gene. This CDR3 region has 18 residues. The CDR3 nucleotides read TGCGCCAGCAGCCAAGATATCTCTCCCGGGACTAGCGGCGGGGAGCTGTTTTTT. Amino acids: CASSQDISPGTSGGELFF.

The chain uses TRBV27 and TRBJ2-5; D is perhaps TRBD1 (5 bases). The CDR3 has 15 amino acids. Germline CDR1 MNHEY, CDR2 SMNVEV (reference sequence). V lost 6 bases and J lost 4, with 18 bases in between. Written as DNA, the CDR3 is TGTGCCAGCAGACCATACTCAGGGTTCCTAGAGACCCAGTACTTC. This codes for CASRPYSGFLETQYF.

CDR3 nucleotide sequence: TGTGCCAGCAGCTTAACAGGGACAGGGGGTATGAGGGCGACCGGGGAGCTGTTTTTT. It codes for CASSLTGTGGMRATGELFF. The gene calls are TRBV7-6 and TRBJ2-2; 11 bases are a match to TRBD1. This CDR3 comprises 19 residues. Germline CDR1 and CDR2: SGHVS and FNYEAQ. V shed 2 bases, J shed 5 bases, and the junction held 13 bases outside the gene matches. The variable domain in full, completed from reference TRBV7-6 and TRBJ2-2, reads GAGVSQSPRYKVTKRGQDVALRCDPISGHVSLYWYRQALGQGPEFLTYFNYEAQQDKSGLPNDRFSAERPEGSISTLTIQRTEQRDSAMYRCASSLTGTGGMRATGELFFGEGSRLTVL.

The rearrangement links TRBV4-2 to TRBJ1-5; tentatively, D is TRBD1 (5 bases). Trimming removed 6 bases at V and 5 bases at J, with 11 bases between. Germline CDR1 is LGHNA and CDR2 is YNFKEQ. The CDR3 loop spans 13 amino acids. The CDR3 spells CASSRQKDQPQHF. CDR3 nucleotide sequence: TGTGCCAGCAGTAGACAGAAGGATCAGCCCCAGCATTTT.